The rows below give T cell receptor beta chains drawn from one sample of a study of blood T cell repertoires in COVID-19. Assay: immunoSEQ multiplex PCR; the TCRdb copy retains only in-frame clones and omits some. The sample holds 100,000 to 150,000 clones, over 70% seen once. Sequenced input: peripheral blood. These receptors all come from a man in his 70s with acute or convalescent COVID-19. CDR3s include the opening cysteine and the closing phenylalanine or tryptophan. A D gene is named only where the DNA matches it firmly. Rows may omit the clone size; those that give it use once, few, many or a size class.

J gene: TRBJ1-4; D gene: NA; clone size: once; V gene: TRBV2; CDR3 protein: CASSGQLTTNEKLFF; CDR3 DNA: TGTGCCAGCAGTGGACAGCTCACAACTAATGAAAAACTGTTTTTT
J gene: TRBJ2-7; D gene: TRBD1; clone size: NA; V gene: TRBV11-2; CDR3 protein: CASSLEGQITYEQYF; CDR3 DNA: TGTGCCAGCAGCTTAGAGGGACAGATTACCTACGAGCAGTACTTC
J gene: TRBJ2-1; D gene: NA; clone size: NA; V gene: TRBV27; CDR3 protein: CASSPQGPGAYNEQFF; CDR3 DNA: TGTGCCAGCAGTCCGCAGGGGCCTGGGGCCTACAATGAGCAGTTCTTC
J gene: TRBJ2-7; D gene: NA; clone size: NA; V gene: TRBV11-3; CDR3 protein: CASSFGGETSSYEQYF; CDR3 DNA: TGTGCCAGCAGCTTTGGTGGAGAGACCAGCTCCTACGAGCAGTACTTC
J gene: TRBJ2-5; D gene: NA; clone size: NA; V gene: TRBV7-9; CDR3 protein: CASSSAMGGAETQYF; CDR3 DNA: TGTGCCAGCAGCTCAGCCATGGGAGGCGCCGAGACCCAGTACTTC
J gene: TRBJ2-3; D gene: TRBD1; clone size: NA; V gene: TRBV7-2; CDR3 protein: CASSRRTGGADTQYF; CDR3 DNA: TGTGCCAGCAGCCGTCGGACAGGGGGCGCAGATACGCAGTATTTT
J gene: TRBJ1-5; D gene: NA; clone size: once; V gene: TRBV9; CDR3 protein: CASSVESSRNQPQHF; CDR3 DNA: TGTGCCAGCAGCGTAGAGAGCTCACGTAATCAGCCCCAGCATTTT
J gene: TRBJ1-2; D gene: NA; clone size: NA; V gene: TRBV25-1; CDR3 protein: CATKTPISGYTF; CDR3 DNA: TGTGCCACCAAGACACCGATATCTGGCTACACCTTC
J gene: TRBJ1-2; D gene: NA; clone size: NA; V gene: TRBV7-9; CDR3 protein: CASSLEFGGYGYTF; CDR3 DNA: TGTGCCAGCAGCTTAGAATTCGGGGGCTATGGCTACACCTTC
J gene: TRBJ1-6; D gene: NA; clone size: NA; V gene: TRBV7-3; CDR3 protein: CASSLDTGRPLHF; CDR3 DNA: TGTGCCAGCAGCTTGGACACCGGGAGACCCCTCCACTTT
J gene: TRBJ2-6; D gene: NA; clone size: few; V gene: TRBV6-5; CDR3 protein: CASRGVTGANVLTF; CDR3 DNA: TGTGCCAGCAGAGGGGTTACTGGGGCCAACGTCCTGACTTTC
J gene: TRBJ2-7; D gene: NA; clone size: few; V gene: TRBV6-5; CDR3 protein: CASSPRDSYEQYF; CDR3 DNA: TGTGCCAGCAGTCCCCGGGACTCCTACGAGCAGTACTTC
J gene: TRBJ1-2; D gene: NA; clone size: NA; V gene: TRBV6-5; CDR3 protein: CASSSPFGGFYGYTF; CDR3 DNA: TGTGCCAGCAGCTCGCCTTTCGGGGGGTTTTATGGCTACACCTTC
J gene: TRBJ1-5; D gene: NA; clone size: NA; V gene: TRBV7-5; CDR3 protein: CARSLAQASNQPQHF; CDR3 DNA: TGTGCCAGAAGCTTAGCGCAGGCGAGCAATCAGCCCCAGCATTTT
J gene: TRBJ1-4; D gene: TRBD1; clone size: NA; V gene: TRBV18; CDR3 protein: CASSSTGGMFEKLFF; CDR3 DNA: TGTGCCAGCTCTTCGACAGGGGGCATGTTTGAAAAACTGTTTTTT
J gene: TRBJ2-7; D gene: TRBD1; clone size: NA; V gene: TRBV3-1/TRBV3-2; CDR3 protein: CASSQDDRVKYF; CDR3 DNA: TGTGCCAGCAGCCAAGATGACAGGGTTAAGTACTTC
J gene: TRBJ1-1; D gene: TRBD1; clone size: NA; V gene: TRBV10-3; CDR3 protein: CAISPGQGETEAFF; CDR3 DNA: TGTGCCATCAGTCCGGGACAGGGGGAGACTGAAGCTTTCTTT
J gene: TRBJ2-1; D gene: NA; clone size: few; V gene: TRBV11-2; CDR3 protein: CASRQPQRGILNEQFF; CDR3 DNA: TGTGCCAGCAGGCAACCCCAGAGGGGGATCCTCAATGAGCAGTTCTTC
J gene: TRBJ2-1; D gene: NA; clone size: NA; V gene: TRBV18; CDR3 protein: CASSPLTSGYNEQFF; CDR3 DNA: TGTGCCAGCTCACCACTAACCTCGGGATACAATGAGCAGTTCTTC
J gene: TRBJ1-2; D gene: NA; clone size: NA; V gene: TRBV4-3; CDR3 protein: CASSLNQVPNYGYTF; CDR3 DNA: TGCGCCAGCAGTTTAAACCAGGTCCCTAACTATGGCTACACCTTC
J gene: TRBJ2-7; D gene: TRBD1; clone size: once; V gene: TRBV5-1; CDR3 protein: CASRGTGAFYEQYF; CDR3 DNA: TGCGCCAGTAGGGGGACAGGGGCCTTCTACGAGCAGTACTTC
J gene: TRBJ1-5; D gene: TRBD1; clone size: NA; V gene: TRBV14; CDR3 protein: CASSQGDRPGQPQHF; CDR3 DNA: TGTGCCAGCAGCCAGGGGGACAGGCCGGGGCAGCCCCAGCATTTT
J gene: TRBJ2-1; D gene: TRBD2; clone size: NA; V gene: TRBV19; CDR3 protein: CASRLAGVMNEQFF; CDR3 DNA: TGTGCCAGTAGGCTAGCGGGGGTTATGAATGAGCAGTTCTTC
J gene: TRBJ1-1; D gene: NA; clone size: NA; V gene: TRBV18; CDR3 protein: CASSPGLQGWSTEAFF; CDR3 DNA: TGTGCCAGCTCACCCGGACTCCAGGGGTGGAGCACTGAAGCTTTCTTT
J gene: TRBJ2-2; D gene: NA; clone size: NA; V gene: TRBV15; CDR3 protein: CATRDWGGELFF; CDR3 DNA: TGTGCCACCAGGGACTGGGGCGGGGAGCTGTTTTTT
J gene: TRBJ2-2; D gene: TRBD2; clone size: NA; V gene: TRBV6-1; CDR3 protein: CASSDFSGDGTGELFF; CDR3 DNA: TGTGCCAGCAGTGACTTTAGCGGGGATGGCACCGGGGAGCTGTTTTTT
J gene: TRBJ1-2; D gene: TRBD1; clone size: NA; V gene: TRBV7-9; CDR3 protein: CASSITGTGGGGYTF; CDR3 DNA: TGTGCCAGCAGCATTACCGGGACAGGGGGTGGTGGCTACACCTTC
J gene: TRBJ1-3; D gene: NA; clone size: few; V gene: TRBV5-4; CDR3 protein: CASSLSGSSGNTIYF; CDR3 DNA: TGTGCCAGCAGCTTGTCCGGGAGCTCTGGAAACACCATATATTTT
J gene: TRBJ1-1; D gene: NA; clone size: NA; V gene: TRBV19; CDR3 protein: CASNAAGRGVNTEAFF; CDR3 DNA: TGTGCCAGTAACGCGGCGGGGAGAGGAGTGAACACTGAAGCTTTCTTT
J gene: TRBJ2-7; D gene: TRBD2; clone size: few; V gene: TRBV7-7; CDR3 protein: CASSLAGGTEQYF; CDR3 DNA: TGTGCCAGCAGCTTAGCGGGGGGGACCGAGCAGTACTTC
J gene: TRBJ1-2; D gene: NA; clone size: NA; V gene: TRBV5-4; CDR3 protein: CASSLAGGRLGGYTF; CDR3 DNA: TGTGCCAGCAGCTTGGCCGGGGGGCGCTTAGGAGGCTACACCTTC
J gene: TRBJ2-7; D gene: NA; clone size: NA; V gene: TRBV5-5; CDR3 protein: CASSFQGSYEQYF; CDR3 DNA: TGTGCCAGCAGCTTCCAGGGTTCCTACGAGCAGTACTTC
J gene: TRBJ1-5; D gene: NA; clone size: NA; V gene: TRBV6-2/TRBV6-3; CDR3 protein: CASSYEQGHYSNQPQHF; CDR3 DNA: TGTGCCAGCAGTTACGAACAGGGTCATTATAGCAATCAGCCCCAGCATTTT
J gene: TRBJ2-5; D gene: TRBD2; clone size: NA; V gene: TRBV3-1/TRBV3-2; CDR3 protein: CASSQGGGGAYQETQYF; CDR3 DNA: TGTGCCAGCAGCCAAGGGGGCGGGGGGGCCTACCAAGAGACCCAGTACTTC
J gene: TRBJ1-2; D gene: NA; clone size: NA; V gene: TRBV25-1; CDR3 protein: CASSDAGRYGYTF; CDR3 DNA: TGTGCCAGCAGTGATGCAGGGCGGTATGGCTACACCTTC
J gene: TRBJ1-2; D gene: NA; clone size: NA; V gene: TRBV6-5; CDR3 protein: CASRITGNRDGYTF; CDR3 DNA: TGTGCCAGCAGGATAACAGGGAATCGAGATGGCTACACCTTC
J gene: TRBJ1-2; D gene: NA; clone size: NA; V gene: TRBV5-1; CDR3 protein: CASSLAGRTYGYTF; CDR3 DNA: TGCGCCAGCAGCTTGGCAGGGAGGACCTATGGCTACACCTTC
J gene: TRBJ1-2; D gene: NA; clone size: few; V gene: TRBV7-2; CDR3 protein: CASSLGRADYGYTF; CDR3 DNA: TGTGCCAGCAGCTTAGGCAGGGCGGACTATGGCTACACCTTC
J gene: TRBJ1-1; D gene: NA; clone size: NA; V gene: TRBV12-3/TRBV12-4; CDR3 protein: CASSTNGQMEAFF; CDR3 DNA: TGTGCCAGCAGTACGAACGGACAGATGGAAGCTTTCTTT
J gene: TRBJ1-1; D gene: TRBD1; clone size: once; V gene: TRBV5-1; CDR3 protein: CASSTGQGNTEAFF; CDR3 DNA: TGCGCCAGCAGCACCGGACAGGGGAACACTGAAGCTTTCTTT
J gene: TRBJ2-7; D gene: NA; clone size: NA; V gene: TRBV7-8; CDR3 protein: CASSRATGDYEQYF; CDR3 DNA: TGTGCCAGCAGCCGAGCGACAGGAGACTACGAGCAGTACTTC
J gene: TRBJ2-7; D gene: NA; clone size: NA; V gene: TRBV6-5; CDR3 protein: CASRDTGVEQYF; CDR3 DNA: TGTGCCAGCAGGGACACGGGGGTCGAGCAGTACTTC
J gene: TRBJ1-1; D gene: NA; clone size: NA; V gene: TRBV2; CDR3 protein: CASSEKDARGTEAFF; CDR3 DNA: TGTGCCAGCAGTGAAAAGGACGCGCGGGGGACTGAAGCTTTCTTT
J gene: TRBJ1-2; D gene: NA; clone size: NA; V gene: TRBV19; CDR3 protein: CASSPGLTNIYGYTF; CDR3 DNA: TGTGCCAGTAGTCCAGGACTCACCAATATATATGGCTACACCTTC
J gene: TRBJ2-2; D gene: TRBD1; clone size: NA; V gene: TRBV5-4; CDR3 protein: CASSRGQGEAGELFF; CDR3 DNA: TGTGCCAGCAGCAGGGGACAGGGAGAGGCCGGGGAGCTGTTTTTT
J gene: TRBJ1-5; D gene: NA; clone size: NA; V gene: TRBV5-6; CDR3 protein: CASSLGGGSYNQPQHF; CDR3 DNA: TGTGCCAGCAGCTTAGGCGGGGGGAGTTACAATCAGCCCCAGCATTTT
J gene: TRBJ1-1; D gene: NA; clone size: NA; V gene: TRBV11-3; CDR3 protein: CASSLEAGDTEAFF; CDR3 DNA: TGTGCCAGCAGCTTAGAGGCGGGGGACACTGAAGCTTTCTTT
J gene: TRBJ1-2; D gene: TRBD1; clone size: NA; V gene: TRBV29-1; CDR3 protein: CSVVTGTNYGYTF; CDR3 DNA: TGCAGCGTGGTGACAGGGACAAACTATGGCTACACCTTC
J gene: TRBJ1-2; D gene: NA; clone size: NA; V gene: TRBV7-2; CDR3 protein: CAIPQRDMIPYGYTF; CDR3 DNA: TGTGCCATTCCTCAGAGGGACATGATACCCTATGGCTACACCTTC
J gene: TRBJ2-1; D gene: NA; clone size: NA; V gene: TRBV15; CDR3 protein: CATSRALQGSGSYNEQFF; CDR3 DNA: TGTGCCACCAGCAGAGCCCTCCAGGGGTCGGGCTCCTACAATGAGCAGTTCTTC
J gene: TRBJ2-3; D gene: TRBD2; clone size: NA; V gene: TRBV30; CDR3 protein: CARPHAQAAGDLRDTQYF; CDR3 DNA: TGTGCCCGCCCCCACGCTCAAGCGGCGGGGGACCTTAGGGATACGCAGTATTTT
J gene: TRBJ1-5; D gene: TRBD1; clone size: NA; V gene: TRBV19; CDR3 protein: CASSTRTGRWGNQPQHF; CDR3 DNA: TGTGCCAGTAGTACCCGGACAGGAAGGTGGGGCAATCAGCCCCAGCATTTT
J gene: TRBJ1-3; D gene: NA; clone size: NA; V gene: TRBV3-1/TRBV3-2; CDR3 protein: CASSQDLNSGNTIYF; CDR3 DNA: TGTGCCAGCAGCCAAGATCTAAATTCTGGAAACACCATATATTTT
J gene: TRBJ2-7; D gene: NA; clone size: NA; V gene: TRBV2; CDR3 protein: CASSGQSYEQYF; CDR3 DNA: TGTGCCAGCAGTGGACAGTCCTACGAGCAGTACTTC
J gene: TRBJ2-5; D gene: TRBD1; clone size: few; V gene: TRBV5-4; CDR3 protein: CASSYRGAETQYF; CDR3 DNA: TGTGCCAGCAGCTACAGGGGCGCGGAGACCCAGTACTTC
J gene: TRBJ1-1; D gene: TRBD1; clone size: NA; V gene: TRBV20-1; CDR3 protein: CSAIGTGAFF; CDR3 DNA: TGCAGTGCTATCGGGACAGGAGCTTTCTTT
J gene: TRBJ2-5; D gene: TRBD2; clone size: NA; V gene: TRBV6-1; CDR3 protein: CASSEAVSGGGSRETQYF; CDR3 DNA: TGTGCCAGCAGTGAAGCAGTAAGCGGGGGGGGATCGAGGGAGACCCAGTACTTC
J gene: TRBJ2-7; D gene: TRBD1; clone size: NA; V gene: TRBV3-1/TRBV3-2; CDR3 protein: CASSLGGQGGHEQYF; CDR3 DNA: TGTGCCAGCAGCCTTGGGGGACAGGGGGGACACGAGCAGTACTTC
J gene: TRBJ1-4; D gene: NA; clone size: NA; V gene: TRBV5-1; CDR3 protein: CASSLTEGNEKLFF; CDR3 DNA: TGCGCCAGCAGCTTGACAGAGGGAAATGAAAAACTGTTTTTT